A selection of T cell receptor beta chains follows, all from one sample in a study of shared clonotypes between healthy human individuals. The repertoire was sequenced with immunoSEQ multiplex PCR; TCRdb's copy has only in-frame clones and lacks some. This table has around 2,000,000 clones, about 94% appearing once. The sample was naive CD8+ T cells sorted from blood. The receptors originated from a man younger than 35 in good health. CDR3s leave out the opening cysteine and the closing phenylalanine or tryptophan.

CDR3 protein: ASSESLAGPLGLF; V gene: TRBV10-1; J gene: TRBJ2-1; CDR3 length: 13
CDR3 protein: ASSLGVRTEAF; V gene: TRBV7-6; J gene: TRBJ1-1; CDR3 length: 11
CDR3 protein: AWSLDRPTSPQH; V gene: TRBV30; J gene: TRBJ1-5; CDR3 length: 12
CDR3 protein: ASRSTGGIEQY; V gene: TRBV7-9; J gene: TRBJ2-7; CDR3 length: 11
CDR3 protein: ASSYGRAGTEAF; V gene: TRBV6-5; J gene: TRBJ1-1; CDR3 length: 12
CDR3 protein: ASSQNEGGPHEQF; V gene: TRBV6-1; J gene: TRBJ2-1; CDR3 length: 13
CDR3 protein: ASNREGTEAF; V gene: TRBV13; J gene: TRBJ1-1; CDR3 length: 10
CDR3 protein: AWSPTSEETQY; V gene: TRBV30; J gene: TRBJ2-5; CDR3 length: 11
CDR3 protein: ASSLDWTSTDTQY; V gene: TRBV7-9; J gene: TRBJ2-3; CDR3 length: 13
CDR3 protein: ASTWPAGAGYGYT; V gene: TRBV7-9; J gene: TRBJ1-2; CDR3 length: 13
CDR3 protein: ASSIRTGVANGELF; V gene: TRBV7-9; J gene: TRBJ2-2; CDR3 length: 14
CDR3 protein: ASSSLDRHEQY; V gene: TRBV7-9; J gene: TRBJ2-7; CDR3 length: 11
CDR3 protein: ASSADDRGGGYEQY; V gene: TRBV9; J gene: TRBJ2-7; CDR3 length: 14
CDR3 protein: ASSISQGADEQY; V gene: TRBV19; J gene: TRBJ2-7; CDR3 length: 12
CDR3 protein: ASSVASGSSYNEQF; V gene: TRBV5-1; J gene: TRBJ2-1; CDR3 length: 14
CDR3 protein: ASSQTGQAPINEQF; V gene: TRBV4-1; J gene: TRBJ2-1; CDR3 length: 14
CDR3 protein: ASSQSNTGELF; V gene: TRBV25-1; J gene: TRBJ2-2; CDR3 length: 11
CDR3 protein: ASSMAAEQF; V gene: TRBV19; J gene: TRBJ2-1; CDR3 length: 9
CDR3 protein: ASSISREGPDTQY; V gene: TRBV19; J gene: TRBJ2-3; CDR3 length: 13
CDR3 protein: ASSFRVDYGYT; V gene: TRBV13; J gene: TRBJ1-2; CDR3 length: 11
CDR3 protein: TGRARNTGELF; V gene: TRBV29-1; J gene: TRBJ2-2; CDR3 length: 11
CDR3 protein: ASSQAPQGAYEQY; V gene: TRBV14; J gene: TRBJ2-7; CDR3 length: 13
CDR3 protein: ASSVEWTGYEQY; V gene: TRBV7-8; J gene: TRBJ2-7; CDR3 length: 12
CDR3 protein: AISPTGSSEQY; V gene: TRBV10-3; J gene: TRBJ2-7; CDR3 length: 11
CDR3 protein: ASSEADFAAEAGAGELF; V gene: TRBV2; J gene: TRBJ2-2; CDR3 length: 17
CDR3 protein: ASSVAGGSADTQY; V gene: TRBV9; J gene: TRBJ2-3; CDR3 length: 13
CDR3 protein: ASSWEERLQETQY; V gene: TRBV7-8; J gene: TRBJ2-5; CDR3 length: 13
CDR3 protein: ASSFVTAIHSNQPQH; V gene: TRBV28; J gene: TRBJ1-5; CDR3 length: 15
CDR3 protein: ASRQDKNTGELF; V gene: TRBV7-3; J gene: TRBJ2-2; CDR3 length: 12
CDR3 protein: ASSAFQNTGELF; V gene: TRBV10-1; J gene: TRBJ2-2; CDR3 length: 12
CDR3 protein: ASSLYAGTTETQY; V gene: TRBV28; J gene: TRBJ2-5; CDR3 length: 13
CDR3 protein: ASSYDGGKTQY; V gene: TRBV6-5; J gene: TRBJ2-5; CDR3 length: 11
CDR3 protein: ASSTSGPWADTQY; V gene: TRBV6-5; J gene: TRBJ2-3; CDR3 length: 13
CDR3 protein: ASSLGTTTDTQY; V gene: TRBV5-1; J gene: TRBJ2-3; CDR3 length: 12
CDR3 protein: ASSPAPAGDYEQY; V gene: TRBV4-3; J gene: TRBJ2-7; CDR3 length: 13
CDR3 protein: ASRPGTSFNEKLF; V gene: TRBV27; J gene: TRBJ1-4; CDR3 length: 13
CDR3 protein: ASSPFRDSYEQY; V gene: TRBV6-5; J gene: TRBJ2-7; CDR3 length: 12
CDR3 protein: ASSSDSLEAF; V gene: TRBV7-9; J gene: TRBJ1-1; CDR3 length: 10
CDR3 protein: ATSRDLQTGTNYGYT; V gene: TRBV15; J gene: TRBJ1-2; CDR3 length: 15
CDR3 protein: ASSPRRTNMNTEAF; V gene: TRBV13; J gene: TRBJ1-1; CDR3 length: 14
CDR3 protein: AWRKGYEQY; V gene: TRBV30; J gene: TRBJ2-7; CDR3 length: 9
CDR3 protein: ASLIGTGSLEQY; V gene: TRBV2; J gene: TRBJ2-7; CDR3 length: 12
CDR3 protein: ASSPATGTGLYEQY; V gene: TRBV27; J gene: TRBJ2-7; CDR3 length: 14
CDR3 protein: ASSGILQPDPGELF; V gene: TRBV2; J gene: TRBJ2-2; CDR3 length: 14
CDR3 protein: ASSLWLAEGNEQF; V gene: TRBV27; J gene: TRBJ2-1; CDR3 length: 13
CDR3 protein: ASSFGLRGGLTDTQY; V gene: TRBV11-2; J gene: TRBJ2-3; CDR3 length: 15
CDR3 protein: ASSESRTSSYNEQF; V gene: TRBV2; J gene: TRBJ2-1; CDR3 length: 14
CDR3 protein: ASSLGLAGLGGEQY; V gene: TRBV5-4; J gene: TRBJ2-7; CDR3 length: 14
CDR3 protein: ASEPGQGYEQY; V gene: TRBV2; J gene: TRBJ2-7; CDR3 length: 11
CDR3 protein: ASSQDSLTYEQY; V gene: TRBV4-1; J gene: TRBJ2-7; CDR3 length: 12
CDR3 protein: ASSPWDPSPDEQF; V gene: TRBV4-1; J gene: TRBJ2-1; CDR3 length: 13
CDR3 protein: ASSEIPFDSRYYTQY; V gene: TRBV10-2; J gene: TRBJ2-3; CDR3 length: 15
CDR3 protein: ASSYSMDRAF; V gene: TRBV6-5; J gene: TRBJ1-1; CDR3 length: 10
CDR3 protein: ASIPSDRYYGYT; V gene: TRBV25-1; J gene: TRBJ1-2; CDR3 length: 12
CDR3 protein: ASSTLNDTQY; V gene: TRBV7-9; J gene: TRBJ2-3; CDR3 length: 10